Sequencing of this TCR beta chain was carried out in a study of T-cell reconstitution after alpha-beta-depleted transplantation in children. There are a few counts of this clonotype. Its antigen is undetermined. Researchers prepared the TCRbeta library using unique molecular identifiers, the study reports. TCRdb re-derived calls from the PCR reads in MiXCR, one entry per CDR3 protein. Here the sample spans 600,000 to 800,000 distinct CDR3 sequences, around 13% being singletons. Study-wide results and limits: Several hundred expanded graft clones reportedly gave rise to the alpha-beta T cells present about two months after transplant. By one year post-transplant, T-cell counts and diversity largely arose from T cells that were newly produced.

The CDR3 runs 15 residues. Germline loops: CDR1 KGHDR, CDR2 SFDVKD. Trimming removed 5 bases from V and 1 base from J, with 10 bases in between. The sequenced sample was PBMCs, obtained before TCRalphabeta/CD19-depleted stem cell transplant. The chain joins TRBV24-1 to TRBJ2-2, with D possibly being TRBD1 (6 bases). The receptor was isolated from a girl aged 2 to 10 with congenital amegakaryocytic thrombocytopenia, due to receive a stem cell transplant. The CDR3 loop reads CATSGGRGNTGELFF. In DNA form, the CDR3 reads TGTGCCACCAGTGGGGGCAGGGGGAACACCGGGGAGCTGTTTTTT.